A single sample is the source of the 13 T cell receptor beta chains below, sequenced in a study of blood T cell repertoires in COVID-19. Repertoires were generated with immunoSEQ multiplex PCR, while TCRdb's copy carries only in-frame clones and drops some. Here the sample spans around 260,000 clones, 70% to 85% being singletons. The material sequenced was peripheral blood. All receptors come from a human donor with COVID-19, enrolled during active disease. The donor label of this sample is uncertain.

This clone was detected a few times. The chain has TRBV12-3 or TRBV12-4 and TRBJ1-2; tentative D call: TRBD1 (6 bases). V lost 6 bases, J lost 3 bases, and 8 bases lay in between. The CDR3 has 12 residues. DNA of the CDR3: TGTGCCAGCAGAGGGGGAGACTATGGCTACACCTTC. Its protein is CASRGGDYGYTF.

The chain combines TRBV9 with TRBJ1-2; 12 nucleotides align to TRBD1. Trimming removed 2 bases from V and 4 bases from J; junction bases left unmatched: 9. This CDR3 is built from 17 residues. Germline CDR1 reads SGDLS; CDR2 reads YYNGEE. Here the CDR3 DNA reads TGTGCCAGCAGCGTTTCCGGGACAGGGGGCGCGTCCTATGGCTACACCTTC. It translates to CASSVSGTGGASYGYTF.

The table lists this clone with a few counts. CDR3: CASSQDGQGISYEQYF. DNA of the CDR3: TGCGCCAGCAGCCAAGATGGCCAGGGAATCTCCTACGAGCAGTACTTC. The V gene is TRBV4-1, the J gene TRBJ2-7; D is possibly TRBD1 (5 bases). V lost 0 bases and J lost 0, with 12 bases in between. CDR3 length: 16 amino acids. CDR1 MGHRA and CDR2 YSYEKL come from the germline V gene.

The V and J genes are TRBV29-1 and TRBJ2-7; D gene ambiguous. The germline V and J ends were trimmed by 0 bases and 6 bases, with 6 bases remaining between them. Germline V gene lookup returns CDR1 SQVTM and CDR2 ANQGSEA. CDR3 size: 11 residues. For the CDR3, the DNA is TGCAGCGTTGAAGACGGGTCCGAGCAGTACTTC. As protein: CSVEDGSEQYF.

This sequence joins TRBV7-2 and TRBJ2-1; 13 bases map to TRBD2. This CDR3 has 17 residues. Germline V lookup: CDR1 SGHTA, CDR2 FQGNSA. With 5 bases clipped from V and 0 bases from J, the junction kept 4 bases outside the gene matches. CDR3 DNA: TGTGCCAGCAGCAAGGGACTAGCGGGGAGCTCCTACAATGAGCAGTTCTTC. This translates into CASSKGLAGSSYNEQFF.

The CDR3 nucleotides read TGTGCCAGCAGTGAGGGTCCAGGGGGCAATCAGCCCCAGCATTTT. Translated, it gives CASSEGPGGNQPQHF. The chain recombines TRBV6-1 with TRBJ1-5, with a possible D match to TRBD1 (6 bases). The length of the CDR3 is 15 residues. In germline, CDR1 is MNHNS, CDR2 SASEGT. Trimming removed 3 bases from V and 2 bases from J, with 11 bases in between.

The chain has TRBV5-1 and TRBJ1-2; no definite D call. The V gene lost 0 bases and the J gene lost 13 bases, with 16 bases spanning the gap. The germline CDR1 and CDR2 sequences are SGHRS and YFSETQ. CDR3 size: 13 residues. The CDR3: CASSLGVEGSVTF. CDR3 in DNA: TGCGCCAGCAGCTTGGGAGTCGAAGGGAGCGTCACCTTC.

This chain connects TRBV29-1 to TRBJ2-1; 10 nucleotides agree with TRBD2. This CDR3 contains 13 residues. Germline V gene data show CDR1 as SQVTM and CDR2 as ANQGSEA. Trimming at V came to 3 bases and at J to 6 bases, leaving 2 bases not matched to a gene. The CDR3 DNA reads TGCAGCGTTGAGCTAGCGGGAGTCAATGAGCAGTTCTTC. Its protein product is CSVELAGVNEQFF.

This chain joins TRBV28 and TRBJ2-5, with 9 bases fitting TRBD1. Looked up from germline, CDR1 is MDHEN and CDR2 is SYDVKM. CDR3 length equals 16 residues. With 6 bases clipped from V and 5 bases from J, the junction kept 13 bases outside the gene matches. CDR3 bases: TGTGCCAGCAGCGGGACAGGGTTTTCTATGTCGGAGACCCAGTACTTC. It codes for CASSGTGFSMSETQYF.

The J gene is TRBJ1-1, the V gene TRBV30; the D gene is possibly TRBD1 (6 bases). V dropped 2 bases and J dropped 11 bases, with 15 bases sitting between them. The CDR3 sequence is 12 residues long. Germline V gene lookup returns CDR1 GTSNPN and CDR2 SVGIG (reference sequence). The CDR3, as DNA: TGTGCCTGGAGTCGGAAGCAGGGGATGGCTTTCTTT. Amino acids: CAWSRKQGMAFF.

The CDR3 nucleotides read TGTGCCAGCAGTGCAGCCCGGGGGAGTGGGGGTAGGGACACTGAAGCTTTCTTT. Protein: CASSAARGSGGRDTEAFF. The chain recombines TRBV27 with TRBJ1-1; D possibly corresponds to TRBD1 (5 bases). The V end lost 5 bases, the J end lost 3 bases, and 25 bases lay between the germline ends. CDR3 length equals 18 residues. CDR1 is MNHEY and CDR2 is SMNVEV in the germline V gene (reference sequence).

CDR3 loop: CASSPDSNQGDTQYF. The CDR3 DNA follows: TGTGCCAGTAGTCCTGACTCCAACCAGGGAGATACGCAGTATTTT. The chain recombines TRBV19 with TRBJ2-3, with D possibly matching TRBD1 (5 bases). Trimming left V 5 bases short and J 5 bases short, with 17 bases between. There are 15 residues in the CDR3. Germline V gives CDR1 LNHDA, CDR2 SQIVND (reference sequence).

This chain connects TRBV29-1 to TRBJ1-2, with D perhaps matching TRBD1 (5 bases). Germline CDR1 reads SQVTM; CDR2 reads ANQGSEA. Trimming left V 2 bases short and J 7 bases short, with 17 bases between. This CDR3 is 14 amino acids long. The CDR3 DNA reads TGCAGCGTTGAACTTAAGCGGGGGGTACCTGGCTACACCTTC. Amino acid sequence: CSVELKRGVPGYTF.